Listed below are T cell receptor beta chains from one sample, sequenced in a study of T-cell reconstitution after alpha-beta-depleted transplantation in children. TCRdb re-derived calls from the PCR reads in MiXCR, one entry per CDR3 protein. The top ten clones hold less than 5% of a sample with over 550,000 distinct CDR3 sequences, under 12% of them seen once. The material was PBMCs from the stem cell graft donor, obtained from the stem cell graft. The receptors stem from a human donor who donated a stem cell graft to a child with acute myeloid leukemia. Each CDR3 is given with its conserved first and last residue.

j_call | v_call | cdr3_aa
TRBJ1-2 | TRBV12-3/TRBV12-4 | CASSFRVLGNYGYTF
TRBJ1-5 | TRBV28 | CASRIATFSNQPQHF
TRBJ2-2 | TRBV12-3/TRBV12-4 | CASSRSGRSPRELFF
TRBJ1-6 | TRBV20-1 | CSARSPSGQDSPLHF
TRBJ2-7 | TRBV6-4 | CASFGAGSGSSPRQYEQYF
TRBJ2-1 | TRBV20-1 | CSARSSGSMDEQFF
TRBJ1-1 | TRBV28 | CASEDRGVMNTEAFF
TRBJ2-6 | TRBV4-3 | CASSSTQSSYGANVLTF
TRBJ1-2 | TRBV29-1 | CSVWGGEGGYTF
TRBJ2-2 | TRBV7-2 | CASSKTGGTGELFF
TRBJ1-1 | TRBV5-1 | CASSAGQMNTEAFF
TRBJ1-5 | TRBV20-1 | CSARRQGGYQPQHF